The 18 T cell receptor beta chains reported below all come from one sample, sequenced in a study of T cell repertoires in cytomegalovirus infection. TCRdb passed the reads through MiXCR, listing each CDR3 protein once. The repertoire holds 150,000 to 200,000 distinct CDR3 sequences, roughly 14% seen once, with about a quarter in the top ten. Sample: PBMCs. The receptors shown here come from a human donor in good health (CMV status not recorded). Some clones in this sample may be carry-over from other donors' samples.

This clonotype was counted only a few times. This chain uses TRBV28 with TRBJ1-5; D remains unclear. In germline, CDR1 is MDHEN, CDR2 SYDVKM. The CDR3 has 15 amino acids. The V and J ends lost 1 base and 4 bases respectively, with 11 bases between them. The DNA for the CDR3 is TGTGCCAGCAGTTTATTACGGGGAGATAATCAGCCCCAGCATTTT. The encoded protein is CASSLLRGDNQPQHF.

Concerning this clonotype itself: A much larger clone is a single base away; this may be a read error. The chain has TRBV5-1 and TRBJ2-7; TRBD2 might be the D (5 bases). CDR1 and CDR2 from the germline V gene are SGHRS and YFSETQ. The CDR3 runs 13 residues. CDR3 in DNA: TGCGCCAGCGGCTTTGGGAGATCGTACGAGCAGTACTTC. Amino acid sequence: CASGFGRSYEQYF.

This clonotype was detected only a few times. The J gene is TRBJ2-4, the V gene TRBV29-1; tentative D call: TRBD1 (5 bases). The CDR3 has 15 amino acids. V lost 1 base to trimming and J lost 1 base, with 11 bases between them. CDR1 is SQVTM and CDR2 is ANQGSEA in the germline V gene. The CDR3 here is CSVEGGAMAKNIQYF. The CDR3 DNA is TGCAGCGTTGAAGGGGGCGCAATGGCCAAAAACATTCAGTACTTC.

The chain recombines TRBV20-1 with TRBJ2-3; D remains ambiguous. V lost 6 bases to trimming and J lost 0 bases, with 10 bases between them. The germline CDR1 and CDR2 sequences are DFQATT and SNEGSKA (reference sequence). CDR3 length equals 13 residues. The CDR3 region is CSAPPPSTDTQYF. The CDR3 DNA reads TGCAGTGCCCCCCCTCCAAGCACAGATACGCAGTATTTT.

V and J are TRBV12-5 and TRBJ1-1, with D uncertain. There are 13 residues in the CDR3. In germline, CDR1 is LGHNT, CDR2 FRNRAP. Trimming pared 7 bases from V and 1 base from J, leaving 10 bases between. The CDR3 spells CASAPDGNTEAFF. CDR3 nucleotides: TGTGCTAGTGCCCCCGATGGGAACACTGAAGCTTTCTTT.

The chain couples TRBV20-1 to TRBJ1-5, with D possibly TRBD1 on 5 matching bases. The CDR3 is made up of 13 amino acids. Per the germline V gene, CDR1 is DFQATT and CDR2 is SNEGSKA (reference sequence). V lost 3 bases and J lost 6, with 12 bases in between. The CDR3 DNA follows: TGCAGTGCTAGCCGGGAGGGACGTCAGCCCCAGCATTTT. It specifies CSASREGRQPQHF.

The chain is built from TRBV14 and TRBJ2-2, with D perhaps matching TRBD1 (6 bases). With 3 bases removed from V and 5 bases from J, the gap between germline ends came to 10 bases. The germline V gene encodes CDR1 SGHDN and CDR2 FVKESK. This CDR3 has 14 residues. This CDR3 reads CASSHDRLTGELFF. The CDR3, as DNA: TGTGCCAGCAGCCATGACAGGTTAACCGGGGAGCTGTTTTTT.

The chain recombines TRBV28 with TRBJ2-1; 10 nucleotides match TRBD1. Losses at the gene ends were 7 bases for V and 8 bases for J; bases not matched to a gene: 5. The CDR3 runs 13 residues. CDR1 and CDR2 (germline): MDHEN, SYDVKM. CDR3: CASMGQGWYEQFF. CDR3 coding DNA: TGTGCCAGCATGGGACAGGGGTGGTATGAGCAGTTCTTC.

In this sample, this clonotype turned up many times. The genes are TRBV5-4 and TRBJ2-1; 8 nucleotides align to TRBD2. V dropped 0 bases and J dropped 5; count of bases not matched to a gene: 1. The CDR3 extends over 14 amino acids. Looked up from germline, CDR1 is SGHNT and CDR2 is YYREEE (reference sequence). The CDR3 spells CASSLELADNEQFF. The DNA for the CDR3 is TGTGCCAGCAGCTTGGAACTAGCGGACAATGAGCAGTTCTTC.

There are a few counts of this clonotype. The gene calls are TRBV7-9 and TRBJ1-1, with D tentatively TRBD1 (6 bases). Germline CDR1 SEHNR, CDR2 FQNEAQ (reference sequence). V lost 3 bases to trimming and J lost 5 bases, with 16 bases between them. The CDR3 totals 15 residues. As DNA, the CDR3 is TGTGCCAGCAGCTTGGCCAGAGGGGGTCGGACTGAAGCTTTCTTT. It is translated as CASSLARGGRTEAFF.

This clonotype was seen ten or more times. The chain carries TRBV7-2 and TRBJ2-5, with TRBD1 identical over 9 bases. Trimming took 3 bases from V and 4 from J; bases not matched to a gene: 12. The CDR3 sequence is 17 residues long. Germline V gene lookup returns CDR1 SGHTA and CDR2 FQGNSA. The CDR3 nucleotides are TGTGCCAGCAGCTTCTTCGGACAGGGGCAAATATTAGAGACCCAGTACTTC. Its translation: CASSFFGQGQILETQYF.

This clonotype came up many times. The chain has TRBV7-2 and TRBJ1-2, with D perhaps matching TRBD1 (6 bases). Germline V gene lookup returns CDR1 SGHTA and CDR2 FQGNSA. V shed 4 bases and J shed 2 bases, with 11 bases lying between them. This CDR3 has 14 residues. The DNA for the CDR3 is TGTGCCAGCAGCTCGGACAGAGCAAACTATGGCTACACCTTC. Translating it yields CASSSDRANYGYTF.

This clonotype was seen a handful of times. The chain joins TRBV6-2 or TRBV6-3 to TRBJ1-5; TRBD1 is a possible D gene (6 bases). Trimming removed 6 bases at V and 1 base at J, with 16 bases between. This CDR3 region has 16 residues. Germline V gene lookup returns CDR1 MNHEY and CDR2 SVGEGT. CDR3 in DNA: TGTGCCAGCAGCCACGGACAGTCGGAGAGCAATCAGCCCCAGCATTTT. It is translated as CASSHGQSESNQPQHF.

This clonotype was detected a few times. The chain is built from TRBV20-1 and TRBJ1-5, with 7 bases lining up with TRBD1. Trimming took 3 bases from V and 10 from J; bases not matched to a gene: 6. The CDR3 is 12 residues long. Per the germline V gene, CDR1 is DFQATT and CDR2 is SNEGSKA (reference sequence). In DNA, the CDR3 is TGCAGTGCTAGGAAGGGGGCCCGACCCCAGCATTTT. Translated: CSARKGARPQHF.

J is TRBJ2-2 and V is TRBV28, with unresolved D. Deletions cut 2 bases from V and 7 bases from J, with 11 bases between. The V gene's germline CDR1 is MDHEN and CDR2 SYDVKM. This CDR3 region has 14 residues. CDR3 sequence (DNA): TGTGCCAGCAGTTTAAGGGATCCAGACGGGGAGCTGTTTTTT. Its translation is CASSLRDPDGELFF.

This clonotype was seen repeatedly, ten times or more. In nucleotides, the CDR3 is TGTGCCAGCACTCGTAACCCATCGAAGGGGCAAGAGACCCAGTACTTC. The encoded protein is CASTRNPSKGQETQYF. The chain recombines TRBV11-2 with TRBJ2-5, with D perhaps matching TRBD1 (5 bases). The CDR3 covers 16 residues. Germline CDR1 reads SGHAT; CDR2 reads FQNNGV. Trimming took off 7 bases at V and 2 bases at J, with 20 bases between the two ends.

This clonotype has ten or more counts. One end of the junction fails to match germline, which may point to a read error. This chain uses TRBV5-6 with TRBJ2-6, with D hard to call. CDR1 is SGHDT, CDR2 YYEEEE, per germline. The CDR3 loop spans 18 amino acids. CDR3 in amino acids: CASSLGEVRHSGANVLTF. Here the CDR3 DNA reads TGTGCCAGCAGCTTGGGAGAGGTACGCCACTCTGGTGCCAACGTCCTGACTTTC.

This clonotype was recorded many times. The V and J genes are TRBV7-9 and TRBJ1-1; D is ambiguous. The CDR3 sequence is 11 residues long. V was pared by 3 bases and J by 5 bases, with 4 bases between. CDR1 is SEHNR, CDR2 FQNEAQ, per germline (reference sequence). CDR3 residues: CASSLGTEAFF. CDR3 sequence (DNA): TGTGCCAGCAGCTTGGGGACTGAAGCTTTCTTT.